The T cell receptor (beta chain) under discussion was sequenced for a study of blood T cell repertoires in COVID-19. Trimming removed 6 bases at V and 6 bases at J, with 18 bases between. This CDR3 has 15 residues. CDR1 and CDR2 from the germline V gene are SGHNT and YENEEA. Clones were read by immunoSEQ multiplex PCR, and TCRdb kept only the in-frame ones, dropping some. The table lists about 150,000 clones, approximately 88% of them singletons. Sequencing was done on a sample of peripheral blood. This TCR came from a woman in her fifties or sixties with acute or convalescent COVID-19. This chain joins TRBV11-3 and TRBJ2-1; D perhaps matches TRBD2 (5 bases). The CDR3 bases are TGTGCCAGCAGTTCCCCGGGGTCAACCGGCAATGAGCAGTTCTTC. It yields the protein CASSSPGSTGNEQFF.